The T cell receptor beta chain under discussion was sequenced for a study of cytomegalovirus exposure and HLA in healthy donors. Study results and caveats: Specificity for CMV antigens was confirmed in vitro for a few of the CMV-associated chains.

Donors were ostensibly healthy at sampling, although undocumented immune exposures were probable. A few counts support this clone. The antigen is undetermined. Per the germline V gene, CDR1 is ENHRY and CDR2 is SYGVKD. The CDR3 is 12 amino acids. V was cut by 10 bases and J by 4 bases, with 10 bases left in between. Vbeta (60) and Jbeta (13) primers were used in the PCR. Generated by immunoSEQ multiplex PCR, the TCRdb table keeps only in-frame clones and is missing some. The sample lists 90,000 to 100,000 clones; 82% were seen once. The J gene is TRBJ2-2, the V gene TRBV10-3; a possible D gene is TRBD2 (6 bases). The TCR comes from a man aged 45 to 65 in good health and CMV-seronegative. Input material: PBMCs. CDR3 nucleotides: TGTGCCACGGAGGGGAGCACCGGGGAGCTGTTTTTT. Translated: CATEGSTGELFF.